This T cell receptor (beta chain) came from a study of CD8 T cells in ankylosing spondylitis. Study-wide findings and caveats: A motif in TCR beta, a set of 8 or 9 highly homologous variants, appeared characteristic of ankylosing spondylitis blood. Disease-associated clones were reportedly significantly overrepresented in matched ankylosing spondylitis synovial fluid.

Quantitative barcoded 5'-RACE was used to prepare TCR beta libraries. In TCRdb, the 5' RACE reads were re-called with MiXCR into one record per CDR3 protein. The sample has roughly 490,000 distinct CDR3 sequences; about 5.4% are singletons. This clonotype was recorded many times. What it recognizes is unknown. Trimming at V came to 2 bases and at J to 16 bases, leaving 7 bases not matched to a gene. In germline, CDR1 is LNHNV, CDR2 YYDKDF (reference sequence). CDR3 length equals 14 residues. The sequence was collected from a male donor with ankylosing spondylitis. Input material: blood, either unsorted or a sorted T cell fraction (not recorded which). The rearrangement joins TRBV15 to TRBJ2-1; 14 positions match TRBD2. The CDR3 here is CATSRPGLAGECFF. CDR3 sequence (DNA): TGTGCCACCAGCAGACCGGGACTAGCGGGAGAGTGCTTCTTC.